These 13 T cell receptor beta chains share one sample of origin, sequenced in a study of T cells in Graves' hyperthyroidism and ophthalmopathy. Amplification of TCR beta CDR3 regions used RNA as the template. First-round RT-PCR of the TCR CDR3 relied on the HTBI primer set. MiXCR, run by TCRdb on the multiplex PCR reads, gives a single entry per CDR3 protein. The profile covers a few hundred thousand distinct CDR3 sequences, with 14% to 15% appearing a single time and 13% taken by the ten largest. Sequencing was performed on blood. These receptors were obtained from a woman aged 40 to 50 with Graves' hyperthyroidism that later progressed to Graves' ophthalmopathy.

This clonotype came up many times. The V and J genes are TRBV12-3 or TRBV12-4 and TRBJ2-3; the D is unclear. V was pared by 3 bases and J by 1 base, with 11 bases between. CDR3 length: 15 amino acids. The CDR3 reads CASSFDQAGTDTQYF. The CDR3 nucleotides are TGTGCCAGCAGTTTTGACCAAGCCGGCACAGATACGCAGTATTTT.

The table lists this clonotype with many counts. This chain joins TRBV3-1 and TRBJ1-2; unclear D gene. The CDR3 consists of 12 residues. Germline values: CDR1 LGHDT, CDR2 YNNKEL (reference sequence). Between the trimmed V and J ends, which lost 0 bases and 12 bases, there was a span of 11 bases. The CDR3 sequence is CASSQDMRFHTF. The CDR3 region has the DNA TGTGCCAGCAGCCAAGATATGAGGTTTCACACCTTC.

At least ten counts were recorded for this clonotype. The chain joins TRBV20-1 to TRBJ2-1; no reliable D call. Germline CDR1 DFQATT, CDR2 SNEGSKA (reference sequence). V lost 5 bases and J lost 3, with 11 bases in between. The CDR3 has 13 amino acids. The CDR3 bases are TGCAGTGCTGTGCCGGGTAGCTACAATGAGCAGTTCTTC. The encoded protein is CSAVPGSYNEQFF.

This clonotype was counted ten times or more. V gene TRBV3-1 combines with J gene TRBJ1-4; TRBD1 agrees at 9 bases. This CDR3 is built from 16 residues. V was clipped by 0 bases and J by 7 bases; unmatched bases: 6. The germline V gene has CDR1 LGHDT and CDR2 YNNKEL (reference sequence). CDR3 sequence reads: CASSQDPGTGSEKLFF. CDR3 DNA: TGTGCCAGCAGCCAAGATCCCGGGACAGGGAGTGAAAAACTGTTTTTT.

This clonotype has a count of ten or more. The chain carries TRBV2 and TRBJ2-7; 8 bases are a match to TRBD1. V was clipped by 6 bases and J by 0 bases; unmatched bases: 4. CDR3 length: 14 residues. Germline V CDR1 and CDR2: SNHLY, FYNNEI. The CDR3 region is CASSAGQASYEQYF. CDR3 nucleotide sequence: TGTGCCAGCAGCGCGGGACAGGCCTCCTACGAGCAGTACTTC.

The rearrangement uses TRBV20-1 and TRBJ2-1, with 8 nucleotides matching TRBD2. Germline V CDR1 and CDR2: DFQATT, SNEGSKA (reference sequence). The CDR3 is 14 residues long. The J segment lost 9 bases and the V segment lost 0 bases, leaving 7 bases of the junction unmatched. The CDR3 nucleotides read TGCAGTGCTAGAGAGGACGGGAGGGCCTTTGAGCAGTTCTTC. It encodes CSAREDGRAFEQFF.

As DNA, the CDR3 is TGTGCCAGCAGCTTAGGCGGCCTTGATCGGTTCTTC. Protein product: CASSLGGLDRFF. The chain uses TRBV7-9 and TRBJ2-1; D is undetermined. Germline V gives CDR1 SEHNR, CDR2 FQNEAQ (reference sequence). This CDR3 spans 12 amino acids. The V end lost 1 base, the J end lost 15 bases, and 13 bases lay between the germline ends.

In its sample, this clonotype was seen many times. The chain has TRBV11-2 and TRBJ1-1; 7 bases align to TRBD1. With V trimmed by 2 bases and J by 1 base, 10 bases remained unmatched. The CDR3 is made up of 17 amino acids. Germline CDR1 and CDR2: SGHAT and FQNNGV. Here the CDR3 DNA reads TGTGCCAGCAGCTTAAGAGGGGGCATTCTTAGGAACACTGAAGCTTTCTTT. It encodes CASSLRGGILRNTEAFF.

This chain links TRBV19 with TRBJ2-1; 12 bases line up with TRBD2. Unmatched junction bases numbered 15, after V lost 0 bases and J lost 12 bases. The CDR3 loop spans 18 amino acids. Germline assignment: CDR1 LNHDA and CDR2 SQIVND (reference sequence). The CDR3 DNA reads as TGTGCCAGTAGTATAGATCCCCCGACTAGCGGGAGCGCCGGGTGGCAGTTCTTC. It encodes CASSIDPPTSGSAGWQFF.

The chain joins TRBV5-1 to TRBJ1-1; D is perhaps TRBD1 (5 bases). CDR1 is SGHRS, CDR2 YFSETQ, per germline. This CDR3 has 14 amino acids. V lost 0 bases and J lost 0, with 6 bases in between. In DNA form, the CDR3 reads TGCGCCAGCAGCTTGGAGGGGATGAACACTGAAGCTTTCTTT. As protein: CASSLEGMNTEAFF.

A remark on this clonotype: Possible read error: a much larger clone is one base away. The chain is built from TRBV5-1 and TRBJ2-6; 10 nucleotides line up with TRBD2. Germline V gene sequence: CDR1 SGHRS, CDR2 YFSETQ. This CDR3 comprises 17 residues. The CDR3 coding sequence is TGCGCCAGCAGCTTTGGGCTAGCGGGAGCTGGGGCCACCGTCCTGACTTTC. This sequence encodes CASSFGLAGAGATVLTF.

This clonotype was seen at least ten times. The chain recombines TRBV5-1 with TRBJ2-6; weak D call: TRBD1 (6 bases). This CDR3 is 16 amino acids long. Germline CDR1 and CDR2: SGHRS and YFSETQ. Trimming pared 3 bases from V and 3 bases from J, leaving 13 bases between. The CDR3 region is CASSWAGVSGANVLTF. Here the CDR3 DNA reads TGCGCCAGCAGCTGGGCAGGGGTTAGTGGGGCCAACGTCCTGACTTTC.

This clonotype was picked up many times. The J gene is TRBJ2-1, the V gene TRBV19; 11 bases fit TRBD2. V gave up 6 bases and J gave up 3 bases; unmatched junction bases: 4. From germline, CDR1 is LNHDA and CDR2 SQIVND (reference sequence). The CDR3 consists of 15 residues. The DNA for the CDR3 is TGTGCCAGTAGCCTAGCGGGAGGTTACTACAATGAGCAGTTCTTC. This sequence encodes CASSLAGGYYNEQFF.